A single TCR beta chain is shown here with its context. As yet, its antigen is unknown. The sample originates from a study of cytomegalovirus exposure and HLA in healthy donors. Study overall: Clustering assigned about 79% of the approximately 430 genotyped donors to the Caucasian-associated ancestry cluster. General study points: The authors enumerated under 200 TCR beta chains as linked to cytomegalovirus.

The PCR made use of 60 Vbeta and 13 Jbeta primers. The protocol was immunoSEQ multiplex PCR, while the TCRdb copy is restricted to in-frame clones and leaves out a portion. The table records approximately 200,000 clones, 70% to 85% of them present only once. Germline CDR1 is SGHNT and CDR2 is YENEEA. Trimming took off 5 bases at V and 2 bases at J, with 12 bases between the two ends. The length of the CDR3 is 14 residues. This receptor was identified in a boy between 2 and 15 years old in good health and CMV-seronegative. This chain uses TRBV11-3 with TRBJ2-5; a possible D gene is TRBD2 (5 bases). The sequenced sample was PBMCs. The DNA of the CDR3 is TGTGCCAGCAGCCGCGGCGGGCGACAAGAGACCCAGTACTTC. This sequence encodes CASSRGGRQETQYF.